The clone carrying this T cell receptor (beta chain) has ten or more counts. The antigen is undetermined. The sample belongs to a study of response to subunit inactivated influenza vaccine. Study-wide points: Authors suggested that a seasonal influenza vaccination recruits few new T cells each time.

The CDR3 covers 17 residues. The V end was cut by 6 bases, the J end by 0 bases, with 18 bases between. MiXCR, applied by TCRdb to the RT-PCR reads, yields one record per CDR3 protein. The repertoire includes some 300,000 distinct CDR3 sequences, about 20% of them detected once, and approximately 10% sits in the top ten. The chain couples TRBV12-3 or TRBV12-4 to TRBJ1-3; the D gene is possibly TRBD1 (5 bases). The receptor comes from a man in his fifties or sixties who received an inactivated influenza vaccine. This material consisted of PBMCs from blood, taken around 22 months after vaccination. The CDR3 protein is CASRAYRTQSSGNTIYF. The DNA of the CDR3 is TGTGCCAGCAGGGCATACAGGACCCAAAGCTCTGGAAACACCATATATTTT.